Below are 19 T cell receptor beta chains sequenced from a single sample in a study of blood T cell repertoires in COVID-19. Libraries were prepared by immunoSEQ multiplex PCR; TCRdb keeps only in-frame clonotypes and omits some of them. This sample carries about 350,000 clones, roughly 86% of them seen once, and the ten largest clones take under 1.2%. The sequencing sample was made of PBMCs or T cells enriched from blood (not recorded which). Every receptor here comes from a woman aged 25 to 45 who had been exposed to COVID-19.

As DNA, the CDR3 is TGTGCCAGCTCACCAACTCAGGGGGCCAGATGGACAGATACGCAGTATTTT. It translates to CASSPTQGARWTDTQYF. This sequence joins TRBV18 and TRBJ2-3, with TRBD1 identical over 8 bases. The CDR3 consists of 17 residues. The trim removed 2 bases at V and 3 bases at J, leaving 10 bases unmatched. CDR1 is KGHSH and CDR2 is LQKENI in the germline V gene.

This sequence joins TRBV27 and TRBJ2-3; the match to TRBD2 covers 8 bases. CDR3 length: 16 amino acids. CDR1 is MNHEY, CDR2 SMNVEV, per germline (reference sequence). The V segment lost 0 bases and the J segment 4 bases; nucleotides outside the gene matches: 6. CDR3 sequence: CASSLSSGNDADTQYF. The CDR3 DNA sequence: TGTGCCAGCAGTTTATCTAGCGGGAACGACGCAGATACGCAGTATTTT.

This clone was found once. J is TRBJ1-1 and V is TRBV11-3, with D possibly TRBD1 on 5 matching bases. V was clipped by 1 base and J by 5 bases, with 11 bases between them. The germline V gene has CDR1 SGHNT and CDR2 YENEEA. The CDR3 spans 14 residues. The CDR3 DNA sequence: TGTGCCAGCAGCTTAGGGCAGGGTGGTACTGAAGCTTTCTTT. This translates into CASSLGQGGTEAFF.

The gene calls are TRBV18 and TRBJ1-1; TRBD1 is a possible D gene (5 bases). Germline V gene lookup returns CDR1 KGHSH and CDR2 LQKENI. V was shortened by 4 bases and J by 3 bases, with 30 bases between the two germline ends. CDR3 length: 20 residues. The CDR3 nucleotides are TGTGCCAGCTCACGAAGCGAGTTCAGGGTAGGGGCGAGCTTGGACACTGAAGCTTTCTTT. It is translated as CASSRSEFRVGASLDTEAFF.

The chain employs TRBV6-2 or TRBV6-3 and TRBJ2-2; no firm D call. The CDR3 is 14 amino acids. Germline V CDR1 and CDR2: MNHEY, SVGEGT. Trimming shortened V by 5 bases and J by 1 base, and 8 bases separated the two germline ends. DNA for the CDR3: TGTGCCAGCAGTCCGTCCCTGAACACCGGGGAGCTGTTTTTT. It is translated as CASSPSLNTGELFF.

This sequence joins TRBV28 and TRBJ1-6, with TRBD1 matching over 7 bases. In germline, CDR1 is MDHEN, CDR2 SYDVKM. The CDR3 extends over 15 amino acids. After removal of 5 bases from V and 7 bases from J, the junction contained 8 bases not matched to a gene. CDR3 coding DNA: TGTGCCAGCAGTCTAGGGACAGTGGGAAATTCACCCCTCCACTTT. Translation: CASSLGTVGNSPLHF.

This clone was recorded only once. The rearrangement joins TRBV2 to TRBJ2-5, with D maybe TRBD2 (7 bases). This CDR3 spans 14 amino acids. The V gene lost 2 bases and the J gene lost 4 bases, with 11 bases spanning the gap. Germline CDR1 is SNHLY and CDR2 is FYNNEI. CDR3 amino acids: CASSEWGGAETQYF. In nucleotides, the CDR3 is TGTGCCAGCAGTGAATGGGGGGGCGCAGAGACCCAGTACTTC.

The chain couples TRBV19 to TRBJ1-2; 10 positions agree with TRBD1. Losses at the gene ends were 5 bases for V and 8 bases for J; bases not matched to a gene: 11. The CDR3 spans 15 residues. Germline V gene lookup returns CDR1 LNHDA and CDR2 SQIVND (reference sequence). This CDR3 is CASSVSGTGVGGYTF. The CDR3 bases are TGTGCCAGTAGTGTCTCCGGGACAGGGGTTGGAGGCTACACCTTC.

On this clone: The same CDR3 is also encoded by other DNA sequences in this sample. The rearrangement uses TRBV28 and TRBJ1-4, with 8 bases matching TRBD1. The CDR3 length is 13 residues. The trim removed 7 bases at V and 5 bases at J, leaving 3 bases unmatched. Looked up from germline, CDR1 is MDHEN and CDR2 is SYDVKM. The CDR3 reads CASTGGSNEKLFF. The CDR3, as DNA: TGTGCCAGCACAGGGGGCTCCAATGAAAAACTGTTTTTT.

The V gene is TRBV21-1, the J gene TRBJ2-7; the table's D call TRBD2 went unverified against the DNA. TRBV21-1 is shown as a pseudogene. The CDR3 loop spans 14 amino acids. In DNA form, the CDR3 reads TGTGCCAGCAGCCCCGGGACTACTCCCTACGAGCAGTACTTC. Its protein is CASSPGTTPYEQYF.

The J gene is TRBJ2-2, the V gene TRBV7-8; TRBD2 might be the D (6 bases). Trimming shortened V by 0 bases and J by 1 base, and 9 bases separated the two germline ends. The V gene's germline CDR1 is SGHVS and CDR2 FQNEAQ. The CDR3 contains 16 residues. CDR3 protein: CASSLAYSGNTGELFF. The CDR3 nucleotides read TGTGCCAGCAGCTTAGCGTATAGCGGGAACACCGGGGAGCTGTTTTTT.

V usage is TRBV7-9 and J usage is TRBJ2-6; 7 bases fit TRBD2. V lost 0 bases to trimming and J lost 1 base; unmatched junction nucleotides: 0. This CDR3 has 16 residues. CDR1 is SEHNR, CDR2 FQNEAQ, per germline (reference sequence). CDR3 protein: CASSLARGSGANVLTF. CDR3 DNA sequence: TGTGCCAGCAGCTTAGCGCGGGGGTCTGGGGCCAACGTCCTGACTTTC. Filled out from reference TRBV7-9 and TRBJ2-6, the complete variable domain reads DTGVSQNPRHKITKRGQNVTFRCDPISEHNRLYWYRQTLGQGPEFLTYFQNEAQLEKSRLLSDRFSAERPKGSFSTLEIQRTEQGDSAMYLCASSLARGSGANVLTFGAGSRLTVL.

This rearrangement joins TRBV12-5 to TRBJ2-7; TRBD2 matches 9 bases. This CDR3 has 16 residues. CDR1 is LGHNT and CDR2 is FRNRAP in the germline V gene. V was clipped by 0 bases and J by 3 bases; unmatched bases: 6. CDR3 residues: CASGLVSGRPHYEQYF. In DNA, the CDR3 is TGTGCTAGTGGTTTGGTAAGCGGGAGGCCCCACTACGAGCAGTACTTC.

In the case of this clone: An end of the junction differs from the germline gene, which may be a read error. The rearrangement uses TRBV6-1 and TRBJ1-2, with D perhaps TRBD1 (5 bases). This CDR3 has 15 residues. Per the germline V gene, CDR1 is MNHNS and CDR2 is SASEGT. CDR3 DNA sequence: TGTGCCAGCAGGGAAGGCGGAGGGGCCTCTATTGGCTACACCTTC. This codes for CASREGGGASIGYTF.

Here the CDR3 reads CASSLGGGSPLHF. The CDR3 DNA reads TGTGCCAGCAGCTTGGGAGGGGGGTCACCCCTCCACTTT. This chain connects TRBV7-9 to TRBJ1-6; a weak D match, TRBD1 (6 bases). The CDR3 runs 13 residues. V lost 3 bases to trimming and J lost 10 bases, with 10 bases between them. Looked up from germline, CDR1 is SEHNR and CDR2 is FQNEAQ (reference sequence).

CDR3 sequence (DNA): TGTGCCAGCAGTGAAGGGAGGGAAGCGAAGCACTTT. It specifies CASSEGREAKHF. This sequence joins TRBV2 and TRBJ1-6; D remains unclear. Germline CDR1 is SNHLY and CDR2 is FYNNEI. This CDR3 spans 12 amino acids. V lost 1 base and J lost 19, with 14 bases in between.

CDR3 sequence reads: CASSEGTTTINEQFF. CDR3 in DNA: TGTGCCAGCAGCGAGGGGACTACCACGATCAATGAGCAGTTCTTC. The gene calls are TRBV9 and TRBJ2-1, with TRBD2 matching 7 bases. Germline trimming cut 3 bases from V and 6 bases from J; bases unmatched to any gene: 9. Germline CDR1 and CDR2: SGDLS and YYNGEE. The CDR3 length is 15 residues.

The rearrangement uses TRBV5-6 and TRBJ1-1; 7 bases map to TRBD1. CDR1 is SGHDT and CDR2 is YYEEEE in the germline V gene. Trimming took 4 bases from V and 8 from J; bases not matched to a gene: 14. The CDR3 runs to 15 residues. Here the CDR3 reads CASSHYRQGGWEAFF. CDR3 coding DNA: TGTGCCAGCAGCCATTATAGACAGGGTGGTTGGGAAGCTTTCTTT.

The CDR3 protein is CASSVYGGVARGQFF. In nucleotides, the CDR3 is TGTGCCAGCAGCGTATACGGAGGGGTCGCGCGGGGGCAGTTCTTC. V usage is TRBV9 and J usage is TRBJ2-1; possibly TRBD2 for D (6 bases). The V gene lost 1 base and the J gene lost 12 bases, with 20 bases spanning the gap. Germline V gene data show CDR1 as SGDLS and CDR2 as YYNGEE. This CDR3 comprises 15 residues. Together with reference TRBV9 and TRBJ2-1, the CDR3 gives the full variable domain: DSGVTQTPKHLITATGQRVTLRCSPRSGDLSVYWYQQSLDQGLQFLIQYYNGEERAKGNILERFSAQQFPDLHSELNLSSLELGDSALYFCASSVYGGVARGQFFGPGTRLTVL.